This TCR beta chain was recovered during a study of OX40 agonist ivuxolimab in advanced cancers. In the study overall: Ivuxolimab, which is an agonistic anti-OX40 (CD134) antibody, was administered to the patients.

Patients were excluded for autoimmune disease history or systemic immunosuppression. Libraries were prepared by immunoSEQ multiplex PCR; TCRdb keeps only in-frame clonotypes and omits some of them. This sample yields approximately 59,000 clones, of which more than 80% are seen a single time; about 0.74% belongs to the top ten. Study observations and caveats: More expanded clones were seen, on average, in CD8+ T cells than in CD4+. Certain nonresponders likewise exhibited a low normalized T-cell clonal expansion.

CDR3 length: 15 residues. CDR1 and CDR2 (germline): KGHSH, LQKENI. V shed 5 bases and J 10 bases; nucleotides not matched to a gene: 16. Concerning this clone: Its antigen is unidentified.

The clonotype comes from an adult with an advanced solid tumor such as melanoma, head and neck, liver or kidney cancer. The rearrangement links TRBV18 to TRBJ1-1; 7 positions agree with TRBD1. The specimen was CD4+ or CD8+ T cells sorted from blood, collected in a trial of the OX40 agonist ivuxolimab. CDR3 residues: CASSSGTGELAGAFF. For the CDR3, the DNA is TGTGCCAGCTCATCGGGAACAGGGGAATTAGCGGGAGCTTTCTTT. The whole variable domain, remainder taken from reference TRBV18 and TRBJ1-1, is NAGVMQNPRHLVRRRGQEARLRCSPMKGHSHVYWYRQLPEEGLKFMVYLQKENIIDESGMPKERFSAEFPKEGPSILRIQQVVRGDSAAYFCASSSGTGELAGAFFGQGTRLTVV.